Presented here are 4 T cell receptor beta chains from one specimen sequenced in a study of CD8 T cells in ankylosing spondylitis. Study findings and constraints: Apparently characteristic of ankylosing spondylitis blood was a TCR beta motif (about 8 highly homologous variants).

These receptors have no known antigen. TCRdb independently ran MiXCR on the 5' RACE reads; one entry per CDR3 protein. This table has 400,000 or so distinct CDR3 sequences, roughly 26% appearing once. The specimen sequenced was blood, either unsorted or a sorted T cell fraction (not recorded which). Receptors originate from a male donor with ankylosing spondylitis.

This chain links TRBV3-1 with TRBJ2-1; D may be TRBD2 (7 bases). The CDR3 is 16 residues long. Germline values: CDR1 LGHDT, CDR2 YNNKEL (reference sequence). Trimming pared 4 bases from V and 3 bases from J, leaving 16 bases between. The CDR3 protein is CASSRDGEGVYNEQFF. In DNA, the CDR3 is TGTGCCAGCAGCCGTGATGGGGAGGGGGTCTACAATGAGCAGTTCTTC.

The rearrangement uses TRBV30 and TRBJ1-1; D perhaps matches TRBD1 (5 bases). Germline CDR1 reads GTSNPN; CDR2 reads SVGIG (reference sequence). The CDR3 has 15 amino acids. The V gene lost 3 bases and the J gene lost 1 base, with 15 bases spanning the gap. CDR3 coding DNA: TGTGCCTGGAGCCAAGGGGTGTCCTCGAACACTGAAGCTTTCTTT. As protein: CAWSQGVSSNTEAFF.

This rearrangement joins TRBV20-1 to TRBJ1-2, with D tentatively TRBD1 (6 bases). The CDR3 extends over 14 amino acids. Trimming shortened V by 1 base and J by 8 bases, and 17 bases separated the two germline ends. The germline CDR1 and CDR2 sequences are DFQATT and SNEGSKA (reference sequence). The CDR3 loop reads CSARAPGGRRGYTF. For the CDR3, the DNA is TGCAGTGCTAGAGCCCCGGGGGGGCGCAGAGGCTACACCTTC.

This clonotype is a singleton in its sample. At one of its ends the junction is not consistent with the germline gene, which may arise from a read error. The chain carries TRBV12-3 or TRBV12-4 and TRBJ2-2; possibly TRBD2 for D (5 bases). The CDR3 is 17 amino acids. For the CDR3, the DNA is TGTGCCTGCAGTCTTACTAGGACCGCGAACCGGGCCGGGGAGCTGTTTTTT. Protein: CACSLTRTANRAGELFF.